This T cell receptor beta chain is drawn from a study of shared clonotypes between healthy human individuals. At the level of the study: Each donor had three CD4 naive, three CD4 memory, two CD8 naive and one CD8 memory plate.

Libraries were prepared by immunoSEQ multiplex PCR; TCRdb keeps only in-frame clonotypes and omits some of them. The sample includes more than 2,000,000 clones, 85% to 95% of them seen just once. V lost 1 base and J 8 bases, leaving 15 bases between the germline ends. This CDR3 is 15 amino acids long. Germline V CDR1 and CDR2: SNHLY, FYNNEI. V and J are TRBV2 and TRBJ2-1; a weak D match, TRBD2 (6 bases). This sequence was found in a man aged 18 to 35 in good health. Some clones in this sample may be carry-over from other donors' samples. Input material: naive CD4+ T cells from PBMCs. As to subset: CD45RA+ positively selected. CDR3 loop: CASSEVWTTRDEQFF. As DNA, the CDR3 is TGTGCCAGCAGTGAAGTGTGGACTACGCGGGATGAGCAGTTCTTC.